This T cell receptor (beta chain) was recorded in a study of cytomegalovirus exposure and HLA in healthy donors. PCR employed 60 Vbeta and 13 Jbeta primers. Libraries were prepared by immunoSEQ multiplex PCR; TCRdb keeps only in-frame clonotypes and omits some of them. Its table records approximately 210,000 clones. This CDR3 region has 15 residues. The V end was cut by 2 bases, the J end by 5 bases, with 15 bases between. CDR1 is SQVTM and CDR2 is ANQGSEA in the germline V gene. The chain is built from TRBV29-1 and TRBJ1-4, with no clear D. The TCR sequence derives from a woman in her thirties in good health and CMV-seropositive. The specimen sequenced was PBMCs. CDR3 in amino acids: CSVESGGLHNEKLFF. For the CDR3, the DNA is TGCAGCGTTGAAAGTGGAGGCCTCCACAATGAAAAACTGTTTTTT.